Reported below is one TCR beta chain. Its antigen is still unknown. TCRdb's copy holds only in-frame clones and misses some; the assay was immunoSEQ multiplex PCR. Of some 140,000 clones listed, about 87% are singletons. Germline trimming cut 3 bases from V and 5 bases from J; bases unmatched to any gene: 5. CDR1 DFQATT and CDR2 SNEGSKA come from the germline V gene (reference sequence). CDR3 size: 14 residues. The sample comes from a study of T cell responses to AZD1222 COVID-19 vaccine. Background on the study: Second-dose recipients at about 4 or about 12 weeks were treated as one pooled group.

Findings of the study overall: AZD1222 recipients seropositive at baseline numbered only 5 to 7. Regions 160-218 and 743-854 held dominance among vaccine-associated CD4 TCRs, which spanned spike.

The source is an adult in good health. This chain connects TRBV20-1 to TRBJ2-1, with 9 bases matching TRBD2. The sample was peripheral blood, taken on day 0 of AZD1222 vaccination. CDR3: CSASMTSGNNEQFF. DNA for the CDR3: TGCAGTGCTAGTATGACTAGCGGTAACAATGAGCAGTTCTTC.